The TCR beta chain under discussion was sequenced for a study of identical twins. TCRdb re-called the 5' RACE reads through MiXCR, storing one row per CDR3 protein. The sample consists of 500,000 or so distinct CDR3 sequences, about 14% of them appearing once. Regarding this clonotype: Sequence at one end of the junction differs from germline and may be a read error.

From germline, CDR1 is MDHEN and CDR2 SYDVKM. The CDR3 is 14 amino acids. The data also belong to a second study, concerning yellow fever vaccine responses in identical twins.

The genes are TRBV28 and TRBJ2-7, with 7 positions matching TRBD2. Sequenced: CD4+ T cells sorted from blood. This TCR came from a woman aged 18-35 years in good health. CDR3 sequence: CASSLRDGDYELYF. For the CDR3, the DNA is TGTGCCAGCAGTTTACGGGACGGGGACTACGAGCTGTACTTC.